A single sample is the source of the 7 T cell receptor beta chains below, sequenced in a study of beta chain features in type 1 diabetes. Sequenced material consisted of expressed TCRB transcripts (all of the isolated RNA was reverse transcribed). Clones were read by immunoSEQ multiplex PCR, and TCRdb kept only the in-frame ones, dropping some. The data contain about 140,000 clones, around 9.3% of them singletons. The sequenced sample was naive CD4+ T cells from blood. These TCRs come from a man between 18 and 29 years old in good health.

This clone was seen a handful of times. This rearrangement joins TRBV5-4 to TRBJ2-5; no clear D. Germline CDR1 SGHNT, CDR2 YYREEE (reference sequence). This CDR3 is 13 amino acids long. V lost 4 bases and J lost 5, with 12 bases in between. CDR3 region: CASSLPHAETQYF. DNA of the CDR3: TGTGCCAGCAGCCTGCCTCACGCGGAGACCCAGTACTTC.

The CDR3 loop is CASSVGGGRGNYEQYF. The CDR3 DNA reads TGTGCCAGCAGTGTTGGGGGCGGCAGGGGAAACTACGAGCAGTACTTC. The chain combines TRBV5-4 with TRBJ2-7, with TRBD1 as a possible D gene (6 bases). Trimming stripped 5 bases from V and 3 bases from J, with 21 bases between. The CDR3 contains 16 residues. CDR1 is SGHNT, CDR2 YYREEE, per germline (reference sequence).

The CDR3 sequence is CASSDSGTGNEKLFF. The DNA for the CDR3 is TGTGCCAGCAGTGACTCAGGGACAGGGAATGAAAAACTGTTTTTT. This chain joins TRBV25-1 and TRBJ1-4, with TRBD1 matching 9 bases. The CDR3 loop spans 15 amino acids. V was pared by 3 bases and J by 5 bases, with 4 bases of the junction left unmatched. Germline CDR1 is MGHDK and CDR2 is SYGVNS. The full variable domain, its missing parts supplied by reference TRBV25-1 and TRBJ1-4, is EADIYQTPRYLVIGTGKKITLECSQTMGHDKMYWYQQDPGMELHLIHYSYGVNSTEKGDLSSESTVSRIRTEHFPLTLESARPSHTSQYLCASSDSGTGNEKLFFGSGTQLSVL.

This clone was detected only a few times. The V and J genes are TRBV5-6 and TRBJ2-5, with D hard to call. V was shortened by 5 bases and J by 3 bases, with 11 bases between the two germline ends. The length of the CDR3 is 13 residues. Germline V gives CDR1 SGHDT, CDR2 YYEEEE. CDR3 residues: CASSFNREETQYF. CDR3 nucleotide sequence: TGTGCCAGCAGTTTCAACCGGGAAGAGACCCAGTACTTC.

The chain carries TRBV7-3 and TRBJ2-1, with 12 bases fitting TRBD2. Germline trimming cut 4 bases from V and 1 base from J; bases unmatched to any gene: 5. Germline values: CDR1 SGHTA, CDR2 FQGTGA. The CDR3 covers 17 residues. The CDR3 DNA reads as TGTGCCAGCAGCTCACGGACTAGCGGGGCTTCCTACAATGAGCAGTTCTTC. Its translation: CASSSRTSGASYNEQFF.

This clone was seen only a few times. The J gene is TRBJ2-7, the V gene TRBV25-1; D possibly corresponds to TRBD1 (6 bases). The CDR3 length is 14 residues. Trimming left V 3 bases short and J 2 bases short, with 11 bases between. Germline CDR1 is MGHDK and CDR2 is SYGVNS. The CDR3 is CASSEAGVAYEQYF. The CDR3, as DNA: TGTGCCAGCAGTGAGGCAGGGGTAGCCTACGAGCAGTACTTC.

This chain uses TRBV5-6 with TRBJ1-1; the D gene is possibly TRBD1 (5 bases). V dropped 4 bases and J dropped 0 bases, with 16 bases sitting between them. The CDR3 has 16 amino acids. CDR1 and CDR2 from the germline V gene are SGHDT and YYEEEE. CDR3 amino acids: CASSPGAGIMNTEAFF. The CDR3 nucleotides read TGTGCCAGCAGCCCTGGGGCAGGGATCATGAACACTGAAGCTTTCTTT.